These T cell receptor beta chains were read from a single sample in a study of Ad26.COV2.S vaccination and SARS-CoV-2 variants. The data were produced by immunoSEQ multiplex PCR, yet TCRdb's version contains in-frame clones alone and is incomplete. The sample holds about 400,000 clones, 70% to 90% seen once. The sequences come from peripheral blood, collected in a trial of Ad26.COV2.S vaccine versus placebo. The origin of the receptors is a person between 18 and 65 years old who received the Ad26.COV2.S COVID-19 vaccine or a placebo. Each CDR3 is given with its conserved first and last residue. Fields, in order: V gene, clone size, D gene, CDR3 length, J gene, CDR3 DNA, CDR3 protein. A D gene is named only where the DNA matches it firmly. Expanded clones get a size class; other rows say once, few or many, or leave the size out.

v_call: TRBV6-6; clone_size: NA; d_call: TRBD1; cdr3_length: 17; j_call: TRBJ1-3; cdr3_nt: TGTGCCAGCAGTCCCTACACAGGGGGCTACTCTGGAAACACCATATATTTT; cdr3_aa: CASSPYTGGYSGNTIYF
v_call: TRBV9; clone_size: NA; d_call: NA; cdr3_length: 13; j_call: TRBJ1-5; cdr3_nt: TGTGCCAGCAGCGTAGTAGGTAATCAGCCCCAGCATTTT; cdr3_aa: CASSVVGNQPQHF
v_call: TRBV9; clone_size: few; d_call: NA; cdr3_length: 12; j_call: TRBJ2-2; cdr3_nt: TGTGCCAGCAGCGTAGACACCGGGGAGCTGTTTTTT; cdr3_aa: CASSVDTGELFF
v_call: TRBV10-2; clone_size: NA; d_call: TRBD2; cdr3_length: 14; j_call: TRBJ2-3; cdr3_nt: TGCGCCAGCAGTGAGTGGGGGGGGACAGATACGCAGTATTTT; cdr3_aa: CASSEWGGTDTQYF
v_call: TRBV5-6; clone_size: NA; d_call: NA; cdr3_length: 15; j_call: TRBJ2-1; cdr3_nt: TGTGCCAGCAACTGGGGGGTAGGGGCAAGGAATGAGCAGTTCTTC; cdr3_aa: CASNWGVGARNEQFF
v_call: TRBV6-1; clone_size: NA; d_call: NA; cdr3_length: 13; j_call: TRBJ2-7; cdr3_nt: TGTGCCAGCAGTGAGGGACTTTCCTACGAGCAGTACTTC; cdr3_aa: CASSEGLSYEQYF
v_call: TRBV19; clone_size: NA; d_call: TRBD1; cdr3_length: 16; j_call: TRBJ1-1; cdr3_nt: TGTGCCAGTAGTCTTTTGACAGGGACTTTAAACACTGAAGCTTTCTTT; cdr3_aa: CASSLLTGTLNTEAFF
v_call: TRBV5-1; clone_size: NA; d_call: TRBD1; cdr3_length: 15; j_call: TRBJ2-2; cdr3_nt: TGCGCCAGCAGCGCACAGGGGGCTCACACCGGGGAGCTGTTTTTT; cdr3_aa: CASSAQGAHTGELFF
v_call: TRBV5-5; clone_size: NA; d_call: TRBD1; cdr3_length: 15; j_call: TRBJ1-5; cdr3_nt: TGTGCCAGCAGCTTGGCAGGAGGGGGCGGTCAGCCCCAGCATTTT; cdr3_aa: CASSLAGGGGQPQHF
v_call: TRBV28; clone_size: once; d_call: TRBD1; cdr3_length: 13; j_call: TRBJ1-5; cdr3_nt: TGTGCCAGCAGAACAGGGGGCGGTCAGCCCCAGCATTTT; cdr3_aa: CASRTGGGQPQHF
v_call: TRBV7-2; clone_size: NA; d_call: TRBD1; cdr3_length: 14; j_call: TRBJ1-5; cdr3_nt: TGTGCCAGCAGCTACGACAGGGTAAATCAGCCCCAGCATTTT; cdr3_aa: CASSYDRVNQPQHF
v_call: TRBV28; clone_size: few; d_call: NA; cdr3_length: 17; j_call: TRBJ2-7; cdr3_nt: TGTGCCAGCAGTTTTTCCCCCTTCGAACAGGGAAGATACGAGCAGTACTTC; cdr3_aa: CASSFSPFEQGRYEQYF
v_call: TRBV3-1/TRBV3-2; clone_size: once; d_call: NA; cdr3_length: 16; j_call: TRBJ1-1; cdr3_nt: TGTGCCAGCAGCCCCCACAGGGAAAGAACGAACACTGAAGCTTTCTTT; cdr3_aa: CASSPHRERTNTEAFF
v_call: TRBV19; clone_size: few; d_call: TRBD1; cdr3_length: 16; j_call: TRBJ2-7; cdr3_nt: TGTGCCAGTAGTATCCCTCAGGGACAGGGTACGGACGAGCAGTACTTC; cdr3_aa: CASSIPQGQGTDEQYF
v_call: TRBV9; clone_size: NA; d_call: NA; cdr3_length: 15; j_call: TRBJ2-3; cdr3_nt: TGTGCCAGCAGCGCCGACATAACTAGCACAGATACGCAGTATTTT; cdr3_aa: CASSADITSTDTQYF
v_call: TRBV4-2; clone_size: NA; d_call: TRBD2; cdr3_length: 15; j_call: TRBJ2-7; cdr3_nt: TGTGCCAGCAGCAAAGTCCCTAGCGGCGACTACGAGCAGTACTTC; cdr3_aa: CASSKVPSGDYEQYF
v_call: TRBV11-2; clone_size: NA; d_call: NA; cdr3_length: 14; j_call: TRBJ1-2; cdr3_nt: TGTGCCAGCAGCTTAGGCCAGGGATACTATGGCTACACCTTC; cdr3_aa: CASSLGQGYYGYTF
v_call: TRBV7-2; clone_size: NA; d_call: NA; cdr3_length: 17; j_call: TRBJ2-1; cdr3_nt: TGTGCCAGCAGCTTAGCGGTAGCCACAAGCTCCTACAATGAGCAGTTCTTC; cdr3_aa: CASSLAVATSSYNEQFF
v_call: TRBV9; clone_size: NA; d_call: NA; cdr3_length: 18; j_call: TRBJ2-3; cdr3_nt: TGTGCCAGCAGCGTAGTAGGGCGCGGCGCTACTGGCACAGATACGCAGTATTTT; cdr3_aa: CASSVVGRGATGTDTQYF
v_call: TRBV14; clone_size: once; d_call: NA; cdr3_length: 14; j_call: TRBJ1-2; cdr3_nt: TGTGCCAGCAGCCAAGGGAACCCTAACTATGGCTACACCTTC; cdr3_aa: CASSQGNPNYGYTF
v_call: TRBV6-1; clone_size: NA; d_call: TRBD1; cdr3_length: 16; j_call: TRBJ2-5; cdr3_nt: TGTGCCAGCAGTGAAGCGAGAGGGACAGGGCTCGAGACCCAGTACTTC; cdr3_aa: CASSEARGTGLETQYF
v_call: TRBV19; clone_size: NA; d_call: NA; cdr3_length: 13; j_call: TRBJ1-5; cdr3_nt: TGTGCCAGTAAAAGAGATAGCAATCAGCCCCAGCATTTT; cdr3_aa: CASKRDSNQPQHF
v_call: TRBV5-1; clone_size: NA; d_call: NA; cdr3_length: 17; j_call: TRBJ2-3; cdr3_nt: TGCGCCAGCAGCTTGGATGTCGGGTTTTCGGATGGAGATACGCAGTATTTT; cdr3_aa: CASSLDVGFSDGDTQYF
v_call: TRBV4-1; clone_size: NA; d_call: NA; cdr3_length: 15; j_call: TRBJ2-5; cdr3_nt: TGCGCCAGCAGCCAAGATGTGCGGCCGAGAGAGACCCAGTACTTC; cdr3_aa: CASSQDVRPRETQYF
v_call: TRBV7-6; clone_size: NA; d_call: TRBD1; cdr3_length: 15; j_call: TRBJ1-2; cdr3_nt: TGTGCCAGCAGCTTATCCATTTCAGGGGGCTATGGCTACACCTTC; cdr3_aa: CASSLSISGGYGYTF
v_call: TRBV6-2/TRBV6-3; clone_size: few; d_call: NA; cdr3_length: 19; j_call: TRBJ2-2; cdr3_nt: TGTGCCAGCAGTTACTCGACTCAAAGCATATCGCGGAACACCGGGGAGCTGTTTTTT; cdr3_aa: CASSYSTQSISRNTGELFF
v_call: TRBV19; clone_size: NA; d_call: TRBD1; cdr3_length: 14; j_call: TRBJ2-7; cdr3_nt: TGTGCCAGTAGTCCCCGGGACAGGGCCAACGAGCAGTACTTC; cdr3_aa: CASSPRDRANEQYF
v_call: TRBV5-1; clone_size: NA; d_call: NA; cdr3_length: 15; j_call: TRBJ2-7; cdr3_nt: TGCGCCAGCAGCTTGGGCAGACAAAACTCCTACGAGCAGTACTTC; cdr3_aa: CASSLGRQNSYEQYF
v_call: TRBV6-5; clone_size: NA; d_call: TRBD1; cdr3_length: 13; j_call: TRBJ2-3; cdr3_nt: TGTGCCAGCAGGGGACAGTCCACAGATACGCAGTATTTT; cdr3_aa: CASRGQSTDTQYF
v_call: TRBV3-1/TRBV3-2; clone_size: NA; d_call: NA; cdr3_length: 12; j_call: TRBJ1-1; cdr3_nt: TGTGCCAGCAGCCAAAAGAACACTGAAGCTTTCTTT; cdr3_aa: CASSQKNTEAFF
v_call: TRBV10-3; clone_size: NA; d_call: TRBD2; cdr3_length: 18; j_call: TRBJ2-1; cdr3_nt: TGTGCCATCAAAGTAGCGGGAGGGGGGGCGAGTCCCTACAATGAGCAGTTCTTC; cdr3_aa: CAIKVAGGGASPYNEQFF
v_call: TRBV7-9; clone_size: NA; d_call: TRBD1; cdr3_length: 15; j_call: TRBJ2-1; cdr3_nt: TGTGCCAGCAGCCTCCGGACAGGGGTAATCAATGAGCAGTTCTTC; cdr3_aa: CASSLRTGVINEQFF
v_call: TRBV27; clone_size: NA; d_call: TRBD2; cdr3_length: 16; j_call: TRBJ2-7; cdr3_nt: TGTGCCAGCAGTTTATCGGGCGGACTGACGGGGGGTGAGCAGTACTTC; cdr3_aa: CASSLSGGLTGGEQYF
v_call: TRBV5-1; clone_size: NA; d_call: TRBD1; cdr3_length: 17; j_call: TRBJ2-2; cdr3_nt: TGCGCCAGCAGCCCGTCCGGGACAGGGGTGAACACCGGGGAGCTGTTTTTT; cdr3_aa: CASSPSGTGVNTGELFF
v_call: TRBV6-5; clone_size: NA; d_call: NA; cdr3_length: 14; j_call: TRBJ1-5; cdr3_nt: TGTGCCAGCAGTTACGACCGAAGCAGGCAGCCCCAGCATTTT; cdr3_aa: CASSYDRSRQPQHF
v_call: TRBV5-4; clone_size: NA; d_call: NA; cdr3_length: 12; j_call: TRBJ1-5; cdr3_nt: TGTGCCAGCAGCGCCCCGAATCAGCCCCAGCATTTT; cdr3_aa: CASSAPNQPQHF
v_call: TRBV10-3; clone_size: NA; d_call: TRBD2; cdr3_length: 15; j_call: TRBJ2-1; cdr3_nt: TGTGCCATCAGTCTCACTAGCGGGAGGGTGAATGAGCAGTTCTTC; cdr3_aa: CAISLTSGRVNEQFF
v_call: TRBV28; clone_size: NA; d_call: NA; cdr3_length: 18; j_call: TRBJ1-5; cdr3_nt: TGTGCCAGCAGTTCGCTGCAGGCCGGGGCTTATAGCAATCAGCCCCAGCATTTT; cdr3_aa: CASSSLQAGAYSNQPQHF
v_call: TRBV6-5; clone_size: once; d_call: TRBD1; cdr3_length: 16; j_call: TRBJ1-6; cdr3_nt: TGTGCCAGCAGTTGGGACAGCCTCTCCTATAATTCACCCCTCCACTTT; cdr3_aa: CASSWDSLSYNSPLHF
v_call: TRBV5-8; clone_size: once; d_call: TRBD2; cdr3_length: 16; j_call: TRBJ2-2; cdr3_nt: TGTGCCAGCAGCTTGTCGGCGGGAGGGCCCGTCGGGGAGCTGTTTTTT; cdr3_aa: CASSLSAGGPVGELFF
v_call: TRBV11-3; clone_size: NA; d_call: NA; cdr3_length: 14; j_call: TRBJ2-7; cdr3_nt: TGTGCCAGCAGCTTGGGAAACAGGGCGGACGAGCAGTACTTC; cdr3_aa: CASSLGNRADEQYF
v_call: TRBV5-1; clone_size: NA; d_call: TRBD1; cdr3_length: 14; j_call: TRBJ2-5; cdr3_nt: TGCGCCAGCAGACCCGGGACAGGTGCCGAGACCCAGTACTTC; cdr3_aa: CASRPGTGAETQYF
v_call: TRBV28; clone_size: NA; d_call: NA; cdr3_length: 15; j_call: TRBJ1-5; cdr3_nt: TGTGCCAGCAGTCCAAACAGGGTAGGCAATCAGCCCCAGCATTTT; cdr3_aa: CASSPNRVGNQPQHF
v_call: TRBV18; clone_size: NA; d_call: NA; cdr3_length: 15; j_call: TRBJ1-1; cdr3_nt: TGTGCCAGCTCACCCGGGCTCCGCAGTGGGTCTGAAGCTTTCTTT; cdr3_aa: CASSPGLRSGSEAFF
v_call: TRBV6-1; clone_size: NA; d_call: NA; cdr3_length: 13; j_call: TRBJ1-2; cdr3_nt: TGTGCCAGCAGTGAAGACTGGGGTTATGGCTACACCTTC; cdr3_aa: CASSEDWGYGYTF
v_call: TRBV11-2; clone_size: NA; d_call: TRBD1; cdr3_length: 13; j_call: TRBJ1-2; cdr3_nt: TGTGCCAGCAGCACCTCAGGGGGCATTGGCTACACCTTC; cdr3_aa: CASSTSGGIGYTF
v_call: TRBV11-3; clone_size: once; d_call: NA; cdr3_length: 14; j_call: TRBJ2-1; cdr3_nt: TGTGCCAGCAGCGGCTCACCTACCTACAATGAGCAGTTCTTC; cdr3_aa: CASSGSPTYNEQFF
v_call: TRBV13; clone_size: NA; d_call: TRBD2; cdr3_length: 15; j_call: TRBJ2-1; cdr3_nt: TGTGCCAGCAGCTTAAGCGGGACTGCCTACAATGAGCAGTTCTTC; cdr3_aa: CASSLSGTAYNEQFF
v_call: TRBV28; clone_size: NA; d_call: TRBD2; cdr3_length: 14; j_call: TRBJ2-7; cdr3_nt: TGTGCCAGCAGATTAGCGGGAGGGGGCTACGAGCAGTACTTC; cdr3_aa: CASRLAGGGYEQYF
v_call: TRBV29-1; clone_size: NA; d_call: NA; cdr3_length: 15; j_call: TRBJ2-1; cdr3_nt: TGCAGCGTTGAAGATGGAGAAGGAGTCTGGGATGAGCAGTTCTTC; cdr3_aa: CSVEDGEGVWDEQFF
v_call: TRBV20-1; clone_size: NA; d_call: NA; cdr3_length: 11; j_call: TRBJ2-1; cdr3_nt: TGCAGTGCCCCCCGGGAGCATGAGCAGTTCTTC; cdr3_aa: CSAPREHEQFF
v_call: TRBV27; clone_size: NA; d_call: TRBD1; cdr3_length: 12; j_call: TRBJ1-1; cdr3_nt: TGTGCCACTCACACAGGGGGCGCCGAAGCTTTCTTT; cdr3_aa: CATHTGGAEAFF